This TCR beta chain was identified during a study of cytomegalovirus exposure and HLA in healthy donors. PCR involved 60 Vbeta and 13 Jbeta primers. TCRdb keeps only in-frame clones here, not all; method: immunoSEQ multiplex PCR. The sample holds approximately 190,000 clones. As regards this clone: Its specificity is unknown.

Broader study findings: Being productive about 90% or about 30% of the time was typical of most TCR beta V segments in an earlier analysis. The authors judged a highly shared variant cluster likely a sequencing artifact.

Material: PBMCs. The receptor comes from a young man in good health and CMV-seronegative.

The CDR3 region is CASSEGTGGTYEQYF. CDR3 nucleotide sequence: TGTGCCAGCAGTGAAGGGACGGGAGGTACCTACGAGCAGTACTTC. The J gene is TRBJ2-5, the V gene TRBV6-1; 7 bases map to TRBD2. Judging by the DNA end, TRBJ2-7 fits better; the J call may be wrong. The CDR3 spans 15 residues. From germline, CDR1 is MNHNS and CDR2 SASEGT.